One sample yielded the 21 T cell receptor beta chains listed below, sequenced in a study of shared clonotypes between healthy human individuals. TCRdb's copy holds only in-frame clones and misses some; the assay was immunoSEQ multiplex PCR. This repertoire shows roughly 110,000 clones, around 73% found once; its top ten account for approximately 25%. Material for sequencing was memory CD8+ T cells sorted from blood. Subset meaning: CD45RO+ cells pooled with CCR7-negative TemRA cells. These receptors were collected from a woman aged 30 to 39 in good health.

The chain carries TRBV6-5 and TRBJ1-4; D is possibly TRBD1 (6 bases). The V gene's germline CDR1 is MNHEY and CDR2 SVGAGI. The CDR3 contains 16 residues. V lost 2 bases to trimming and J lost 6 bases, with 16 bases between them. CDR3 sequence reads: CASSYREGGGDEKLFF. In DNA form, the CDR3 reads TGTGCCAGCAGTTACCGCGAGGGGGGCGGTGATGAAAAACTGTTTTTT.

This rearrangement joins TRBV9 to TRBJ2-7; TRBD2 matches at 8 bases. This CDR3 is built from 15 residues. V was clipped by 3 bases and J by 3 bases; unmatched bases: 8. Germline CDR1 and CDR2: SGDLS and YYNGEE. In DNA form, the CDR3 reads TGTGCCAGCAGCGCAGATAGCGGGAACGACTACGAGCAGTACTTC. Its translation is CASSADSGNDYEQYF.

The chain recombines TRBV29-1 with TRBJ2-1; 10 nucleotides agree with TRBD2. Trimming removed 0 bases from V and 4 bases from J; junction bases left unmatched: 3. Germline lookup yields CDR1 SQVTM and CDR2 ANQGSEA. The CDR3 loop spans 15 amino acids. Here the CDR3 reads CSVEEVSGRYNEQFF. CDR3 sequence (DNA): TGCAGCGTTGAAGAAGTTAGCGGGAGGTACAATGAGCAGTTCTTC.

This chain joins TRBV5-6 and TRBJ2-5, with 12 bases fitting TRBD2. Looked up from germline, CDR1 is SGHDT and CDR2 is YYEEEE. CDR3 size: 16 residues. J gave up 1 base and V 4 bases, and 5 bases lay outside the gene matches. CDR3 protein: CASSLWTSGIQETQYF. The CDR3 nucleotides are TGTGCCAGCAGCCTGTGGACTAGCGGGATCCAAGAGACCCAGTACTTC.

The chain recombines TRBV9 with TRBJ2-7; TRBD2 agrees at 9 bases. V dropped 0 bases and J dropped 3; count of bases not matched to a gene: 7. CDR1 is SGDLS, CDR2 YYNGEE, per germline. The CDR3 has 16 residues. DNA for the CDR3: TGTGCCAGCAGCGTAGGGTCGACTAGCGGAATCTACGAGCAGTACTTC. It is translated as CASSVGSTSGIYEQYF. The full variable domain, with the rest looked up from reference TRBV9 and TRBJ2-7, is DSGVTQTPKHLITATGQRVTLRCSPRSGDLSVYWYQQSLDQGLQFLIQYYNGEERAKGNILERFSAQQFPDLHSELNLSSLELGDSALYFCASSVGSTSGIYEQYFGPGTRLTVT.

The chain recombines TRBV4-3 with TRBJ2-7; no definite D call. Looked up from germline, CDR1 is LGHNA and CDR2 is YSLEER. CDR3 size: 12 residues. Trimming took 0 bases from V and 5 from J, leaving 5 bases between them. The DNA of the CDR3 is TGCGCCAGCAGCCAAGATATGGACGAGCAGTACTTC. Residues: CASSQDMDEQYF.

The chain carries TRBV6-5 and TRBJ2-1; TRBD2 might be the D (6 bases). Trimming took off 1 base at V and 7 bases at J, with 14 bases between the two ends. The CDR3 loop spans 15 amino acids. Germline CDR1 and CDR2: MNHEY and SVGAGI. The CDR3 sequence: CASSYYSGSLNEQFF. The CDR3 DNA sequence: TGTGCCAGCAGTTACTATAGCGGAAGCCTTAATGAGCAGTTCTTC.

The V call is TRBV5-1, the J call TRBJ2-7; D gene ambiguous. Germline values: CDR1 SGHRS, CDR2 YFSETQ. The CDR3 totals 14 residues. Deletions cut 0 bases from V and 3 bases from J, with 10 bases between. In DNA form, the CDR3 reads TGCGCCAGCAGCTTGGCCGGCAGAATCTACGAGCAGTACTTC. Translating it yields CASSLAGRIYEQYF.

This clone occurred many times. The chain links TRBV5-1 to TRBJ2-7, with D possibly matching TRBD2 (5 bases). V was trimmed by 3 bases and J by 4 bases, leaving 14 bases between them. CDR1 SGHRS and CDR2 YFSETQ come from the germline V gene. CDR3 length equals 14 residues. The CDR3, as DNA: TGCGCCAGCAGCTGGACCGGGGATAATTACGAGCAGTACTTC. It encodes CASSWTGDNYEQYF.

The chain employs TRBV16 and TRBJ2-2, with 8 nucleotides matching TRBD2. Looked up from germline, CDR1 is KGHSY and CDR2 is FQNENV. The CDR3 runs to 17 residues. V lost 5 bases, J lost 6 bases, and 14 bases stayed unmatched. In nucleotides, the CDR3 is TGTGCCAGCAGCTCACAACCGGGACTAGATTCTTCCGGGGAGCTGTTTTTT. Protein product: CASSSQPGLDSSGELFF.

This chain links TRBV19 with TRBJ2-7; perhaps TRBD1 as D (6 bases). CDR3 length: 16 residues. Trimming pared 3 bases from V and 2 bases from J, leaving 17 bases between. Looked up from germline, CDR1 is LNHDA and CDR2 is SQIVND (reference sequence). In DNA, the CDR3 is TGTGCCAGTAGTATCTCGACTGATTGGGGGCCCTACGAGCAGTACTTC. Translating gives CASSISTDWGPYEQYF.

The V gene is TRBV25-1, the J gene TRBJ1-1; 7 nucleotides agree with TRBD1. Germline V gene sequence: CDR1 MGHDK, CDR2 SYGVNS. V gave up 4 bases and J gave up 1 base; unmatched junction bases: 0. The CDR3 has 13 residues. Here the CDR3 reads CASSGQGNTEAFF. The CDR3 nucleotides read TGTGCCAGCAGTGGACAGGGGAACACTGAAGCTTTCTTT. Full variable domain (outside the CDR3, taken from reference TRBV25-1 and TRBJ1-1): EADIYQTPRYLVIGTGKKITLECSQTMGHDKMYWYQQDPGMELHLIHYSYGVNSTEKGDLSSESTVSRIRTEHFPLTLESARPSHTSQYLCASSGQGNTEAFFGQGTRLTVV.

This clone turned up a few times. The chain employs TRBV7-9 and TRBJ1-2; possible D gene TRBD1, 6 bases. The CDR3 has 15 amino acids. CDR1 is SEHNR, CDR2 FQNEAQ, per germline (reference sequence). The ends were cut back, 1 base at V and 4 bases at J, with 13 bases in the middle. CDR3 coding DNA: TGTGCCAGCAGCTTAGGCAGGGGCGACCTCTATGGCTACACCTTC. It is translated as CASSLGRGDLYGYTF.

This clone has a handful of counts. The chain carries TRBV29-1 and TRBJ1-4; the D gene is possibly TRBD1 (5 bases). Trimming stripped 0 bases from V and 10 bases from J, with 12 bases between. The CDR3 covers 13 residues. The germline CDR1 and CDR2 sequences are SQVTM and ANQGSEA. This chain's CDR3 is CSVEDRGRRKLFF. In nucleotides, the CDR3 is TGCAGCGTTGAAGACCGGGGGAGAAGAAAACTGTTTTTT.

The rearrangement links TRBV4-1 to TRBJ2-7; D call uncertain. This CDR3 contains 19 residues. The germline V gene encodes CDR1 MGHRA and CDR2 YSYEKL. The V gene lost 0 bases and the J gene lost 0 bases, with 21 bases spanning the gap. CDR3 loop: CASSQDLAGKLGSSYEQYF. The CDR3 DNA reads TGCGCCAGCAGCCAAGATTTGGCAGGCAAACTGGGAAGCTCCTACGAGCAGTACTTC.

The chain uses TRBV6-1 and TRBJ1-3; D ambiguous. The CDR3 loop spans 12 amino acids. Looked up from germline, CDR1 is MNHNS and CDR2 is SASEGT. Trimming shortened V by 7 bases and J by 4 bases, and 8 bases separated the two germline ends. In DNA, the CDR3 is TGTGCCAGCATGGGCCAGGGAAACACCATATATTTT. This sequence encodes CASMGQGNTIYF.

The chain couples TRBV19 to TRBJ2-6; no firm D call. Per germline, CDR1 LNHDA and CDR2 SQIVND (reference sequence). The CDR3 runs 15 residues. With 3 bases removed from V and 2 bases from J, the gap between germline ends came to 8 bases. The CDR3 sequence is CASSMIGPGANVLTF. For the CDR3, the DNA is TGTGCCAGTAGTATGATAGGGCCTGGGGCCAACGTCCTGACTTTC.

The chain carries TRBV23-1 and TRBJ1-2; TRBD1 agrees at 7 bases. TRBV23-1 is known as an ORF, though its function is uncertain. V shed 3 bases, J shed 6 bases, and the junction held 16 bases outside the gene matches. This CDR3 has 17 residues. The CDR3 loop is CASSHPARDSGYDGYTF. For the CDR3, the DNA is TGCGCCAGCAGTCACCCGGCCCGGGACAGCGGCTACGATGGCTACACCTTC.

The chain uses TRBV30 and TRBJ1-1; D call uncertain. Trimming cost V 2 bases and J 11 bases, with 15 bases left between them. This CDR3 contains 12 residues. The germline gives CDR1 GTSNPN, CDR2 SVGIG (reference sequence). The CDR3 region is CAWSTDFRQAFF. CDR3 nucleotides: TGTGCCTGGAGTACGGACTTCCGGCAGGCTTTCTTT.

This clone has a single count. The chain is built from TRBV7-2 and TRBJ2-7; TRBD2 matches 10 bases. Trimming at V came to 5 bases and at J to 5 bases, leaving 12 bases not matched to a gene. In germline, CDR1 is SGHTA, CDR2 FQGNSA. The CDR3 runs 16 residues. CDR3 in DNA: TGTGCCAGCAGCCAAGAAGGAGCGGGAGGGCCGAACGAGCAGTACTTC. Residues: CASSQEGAGGPNEQYF.

The chain has TRBV4-1 and TRBJ2-1, with D perhaps assigned TRBD1 or TRBD2 (6 bases each). The germline V gene encodes CDR1 MGHRA and CDR2 YSYEKL. The CDR3 totals 17 residues. V lost 3 bases, J lost 4 bases, and 19 bases lay in between. The CDR3 DNA follows: TGCGCCAGCAGCCAGGCCCGGGGGACATCACCTTACAATGAGCAGTTCTTC. Encoded protein: CASSQARGTSPYNEQFF.